Listed here are 19 T cell receptor beta chains from one sample, sequenced in a study of T cells after yellow fever vaccination. TCRdb processed the 5' RACE reads anew with MiXCR; each CDR3 protein has one entry. Of hundreds of thousands of distinct CDR3 sequences detected, approximately 13% appear once; the ten largest clones hold over 12%. The sequencing here drew on PBMCs, taken on the day of the yellow fever booster vaccination. The receptors were sampled from a man in his thirties or forties who received the YFV17D yellow fever vaccine.

This clonotype was observed a few times. The gene calls are TRBV5-1 and TRBJ2-2, with 9 bases lining up with TRBD2. This CDR3 region has 15 residues. Germline loops: CDR1 SGHRS, CDR2 YFSETQ. J gave up 7 bases and V 3 bases, and 7 bases lay outside the gene matches. CDR3 DNA sequence: TGCGCCAGCAGCTCCGGGACTAGCCGACACGGGGAGCTGTTTTTT. It codes for CASSSGTSRHGELFF.

The V gene is TRBV19, the J gene TRBJ2-7, with TRBD2 matching 7 bases. This CDR3 region has 15 residues. With 3 bases clipped from V and 2 bases from J, the junction kept 7 bases outside the gene matches. The germline V gene has CDR1 LNHDA and CDR2 SQIVND (reference sequence). CDR3: CASSIMASGTYEQYF. As DNA, the CDR3 is TGTGCCAGTAGTATTATGGCTAGCGGAACCTACGAGCAGTACTTC. The entire variable domain, with the rest obtained from reference TRBV19 and TRBJ2-7, is as follows: DGGITQSPKYLFRKEGQNVTLSCEQNLNHDAMYWYRQDPGQGLRLIYYSQIVNDFQKGDIAEGYSVSREKKESFPLTVTSAQKNPTAFYLCASSIMASGTYEQYFGPGTRLTVT.

This sequence joins TRBV7-2 and TRBJ2-3, with no clear D. V was shortened by 5 bases and J by 10 bases, with 16 bases between the two germline ends. CDR3 length: 13 amino acids. CDR1 and CDR2 (germline): SGHTA, FQGNSA. For the CDR3, the DNA is TGTGCCAGCAGCACGGATCACCCACCATCGCAGTATTTT. Its protein product is CASSTDHPPSQYF. Looking up the rest from reference TRBV7-2 and TRBJ2-3 gives the full variable domain: GAGVSQSPSNKVTEKGKDVELRCDPISGHTALYWYRQSLGQGLEFLIYFQGNSAPDKSGLPSDRFSAERTGGSVSTLTIQRTQQEDSAVYLCASSTDHPPSQYFGPGTRLTVL.

This chain links TRBV20-1 with TRBJ2-3; no definite D call. V gave up 4 bases and J gave up 4 bases, with 18 bases separating them. The CDR3 covers 15 residues. CDR1 and CDR2 (germline): DFQATT, SNEGSKA (reference sequence). This CDR3 is CSANQGIPYPDTQYF. CDR3 DNA sequence: TGCAGTGCTAACCAAGGGATTCCGTATCCAGATACGCAGTATTTT.

This clonotype was counted many times. The genes are TRBV7-9 and TRBJ2-7; 12 bases map to TRBD2. Germline CDR1 and CDR2: SEHNR and FQNEAQ (reference sequence). Trimming took 8 bases from V and 4 from J; bases not matched to a gene: 0. The CDR3 is 12 amino acids. This CDR3 reads CASGLAGYEQYF. The DNA for the CDR3 is TGTGCCAGCGGACTAGCGGGATACGAGCAGTACTTC.

This clonotype was counted only a few times. This chain links TRBV29-1 with TRBJ2-7; D is unclear. The CDR3 consists of 11 residues. Germline values: CDR1 SQVTM, CDR2 ANQGSEA. V was cut by 7 bases and J by 3 bases, with 10 bases left in between. CDR3 loop: CSGRWGYEQYF. DNA of the CDR3: TGCAGCGGGCGTTGGGGCTACGAGCAGTACTTC.

This clonotype came up a few times. J is TRBJ2-1 and V is TRBV4-3, with unresolved D. Germline V gives CDR1 LGHNA, CDR2 YSLEER. The CDR3 has 12 amino acids. V lost 5 bases and J 8 bases, leaving 10 bases between the germline ends. The CDR3 nucleotides read TGCGCCAGCAGCTTACGATATGATGAGCAGTTCTTC. This gives the protein CASSLRYDEQFF.

The chain combines TRBV20-1 with TRBJ2-7, with 11 nucleotides matching TRBD2. J lost 10 bases, V lost 2 bases, and 10 bases had no gene match. The CDR3 totals 14 residues. CDR1 is DFQATT, CDR2 SNEGSKA, per germline (reference sequence). The CDR3 nucleotides read TGCAGTGCTAGACGTAGGCTAGCGGGAGGTGAACAGTACTTC. Protein: CSARRRLAGGEQYF.

In this sample, this clonotype turned up a few times. CDR3: CAISDRGGDTEAFF. The CDR3, as DNA: TGTGCCATCAGTGACCGGGGAGGGGACACTGAAGCTTTCTTT. The gene calls are TRBV10-3 and TRBJ1-1; a weak D match, TRBD1 (5 bases). CDR1 ENHRY and CDR2 SYGVKD come from the germline V gene. Trimming shortened V by 3 bases and J by 3 bases, and 11 bases separated the two germline ends. CDR3 length equals 14 residues.

This sequence joins TRBV29-1 and TRBJ2-3; the D gene is possibly TRBD2 (7 bases). Germline loops: CDR1 SQVTM, CDR2 ANQGSEA. The length of the CDR3 is 18 residues. V was trimmed by 6 bases and J by 0 bases, leaving 25 bases between them. CDR3 nucleotide sequence: TGCAGCGTCGTAACCGCGGGGGCGTCTTTAACTAGCACAGATACGCAGTATTTT. Amino acids: CSVVTAGASLTSTDTQYF.

This chain connects TRBV4-3 to TRBJ2-1; 7 positions agree with TRBD2. This CDR3 has 19 amino acids. The J segment lost 6 bases and the V segment lost 1 base, leaving 18 bases of the junction unmatched. The V gene's germline CDR1 is LGHNA and CDR2 YSLEER. The DNA of the CDR3 is TGCGCCAGCAGCCAAGCCGCTAGCGGTATTCTAGGCGAACGCAATGAGCAGTTCTTC. Translating gives CASSQAASGILGERNEQFF.

Note on this clonotype: Mismatch with germline at one junction end may stem from a read error. The gene calls are TRBV28 and TRBJ2-7; D might be TRBD2 (5 bases). The CDR3 extends over 14 amino acids. From germline, CDR1 is MDHEN and CDR2 SYDVKM. Written as DNA, the CDR3 is TGTGCCAGCAGTCCCCGGGATAGGTTCCTACCATGGACCTTC. Encoded protein: CASSPRDRFLPWTF.

The chain combines TRBV7-2 with TRBJ2-5; TRBD1 agrees at 8 bases. The V segment lost 5 bases and the J segment 2 bases; nucleotides outside the gene matches: 7. The CDR3 loop spans 15 amino acids. In germline, CDR1 is SGHTA, CDR2 FQGNSA. CDR3 sequence (DNA): TGTGCCAGCAGCCAAGGACAGGGCTTACAAGAGACCCAGTACTTC. Translating it yields CASSQGQGLQETQYF.

The chain links TRBV7-9 to TRBJ1-5; D call uncertain. The CDR3 runs to 15 residues. CDR1 is SEHNR, CDR2 FQNEAQ, per germline (reference sequence). V lost 0 bases and J 3 bases, leaving 9 bases between the germline ends. The CDR3 region is CASSLAESDNQPQHF. CDR3 nucleotide sequence: TGTGCCAGCAGCTTAGCCGAGTCGGACAATCAGCCCCAGCATTTT.

This clonotype came up many times. This chain connects TRBV4-3 to TRBJ2-7; D is possibly TRBD2 (5 bases). From germline, CDR1 is LGHNA and CDR2 YSLEER. CDR3 size: 14 residues. Trimming left V 5 bases short and J 0 bases short, with 11 bases between. DNA of the CDR3: TGCGCCAGCAGCGAGGGAGCGAGCTCCTACGAGCAGTACTTC. Its translation is CASSEGASSYEQYF.

The rearrangement links TRBV11-3 to TRBJ2-2; D remains unclear. The CDR3 loop spans 14 amino acids. Per the germline V gene, CDR1 is SGHNT and CDR2 is YENEEA. V lost 3 bases to trimming and J lost 9 bases, with 14 bases between them. CDR3 coding DNA: TGTGCCAGCAGCTTGCAGTTATCGAGCCGGGAGCTGTTTTTT. Translation: CASSLQLSSRELFF. Full variable domain (remainder filled in from reference TRBV11-3 and TRBJ2-2): EAGVVQSPRYKIIEKKQPVAFWCNPISGHNTLYWYLQNLGQGPELLIRYENEEAVDDSQLPKDRFSAERLKGVDSTLKIQPAELGDSAVYLCASSLQLSSRELFFGEGSRLTVL.

The DNA for the CDR3 is TGTGCCAGCAGACGCCGTGACAGGGGGAGTACTGAAGCTTTCTTT. Translation gives CASRRRDRGSTEAFF. This chain connects TRBV2 to TRBJ1-1, with TRBD1 matching over 9 bases. Unmatched junction bases numbered 10, after V lost 6 bases and J lost 5 bases. The CDR3 extends over 15 amino acids. CDR1 is SNHLY, CDR2 FYNNEI, per germline.

This chain uses TRBV6-1 with TRBJ1-2; perhaps TRBD1 as D (6 bases). V lost 7 bases and J 1 base, leaving 13 bases between the germline ends. CDR1 is MNHNS, CDR2 SASEGT, per germline. The CDR3 has 14 amino acids. In DNA form, the CDR3 reads TGTGCCAGCACCCGCGGACAGCTTAACTATGGCTACACCTTC. Protein: CASTRGQLNYGYTF.

This clonotype was picked up a small number of times. V and J are TRBV18 and TRBJ2-4, with D unclear. This CDR3 has 14 residues. The V end lost 5 bases, the J end lost 5 bases, and 13 bases lay between the germline ends. Germline V CDR1 and CDR2: KGHSH, LQKENI. In DNA form, the CDR3 reads TGTGCCAGCTCAGCCGGGCCGCAGGAAAACATTCAGTACTTC. Encoded protein: CASSAGPQENIQYF.